These 14 T cell receptor beta chains were all obtained from the same sample, sequenced in a study of T cell changes during pregnancy in multiple sclerosis. Profiling relied on immunoSEQ multiplex PCR, and the TCRdb table lists in-frame clones only, not all of them. Of over 40,000 clones listed, less than 90% are singletons. The sequencing used CD4+ T cells from peripheral blood mononuclear cells, collected in the second trimester of pregnancy. The receptors derive from a female donor with multiple sclerosis, enrolled in a pregnancy study.

V and J are TRBV27 and TRBJ2-1, with a weak D call TRBD2 (7 bases). Germline V CDR1 and CDR2: MNHEY, SMNVEV (reference sequence). CDR3 length equals 16 residues. Trimming took off 6 bases at V and 3 bases at J, with 18 bases between the two ends. The CDR3 protein is CASRTGGLGNYNEQFF. The DNA for the CDR3 is TGTGCCAGCAGGACCGGGGGGCTAGGGAACTACAATGAGCAGTTCTTC.

CDR3 protein: CASSYSQGRTNEKLFF. CDR3 coding DNA: TGTGCCAGCAGTTACTCGCAGGGGAGAACTAATGAAAAACTGTTTTTT. The gene calls are TRBV6-5 and TRBJ1-4; D possibly corresponds to TRBD1 (6 bases). V was cut by 0 bases and J by 1 base, with 9 bases left in between. The CDR3 spans 16 residues. Germline CDR1 MNHEY, CDR2 SVGAGI.

The rearrangement joins TRBV28 to TRBJ2-7; TRBD1 agrees at 12 bases. This CDR3 spans 16 amino acids. CDR1 is MDHEN, CDR2 SYDVKM, per germline. Trimming cost V 7 bases and J 2 bases; bases outside gene matches: 9. CDR3 in amino acids: CASTPPGQGAPYEQYF. CDR3 DNA sequence: TGTGCCAGCACCCCGCCGGGACAGGGGGCACCCTACGAGCAGTACTTC. Full variable domain (missing parts from reference TRBV28 and TRBJ2-7): DVKVTQSSRYLVKRTGEKVFLECVQDMDHENMFWYRQDPGLGLRLIYFSYDVKMKEKGDIPEGYSVSREKKERFSLILESASTNQTSMYLCASTPPGQGAPYEQYFGPGTRLTVT.

The chain couples TRBV2 to TRBJ1-5; TRBD1 agrees at 7 bases. From germline, CDR1 is SNHLY and CDR2 FYNNEI. This CDR3 has 14 residues. The trim removed 5 bases at V and 4 bases at J, leaving 5 bases unmatched. The CDR3 sequence is CASSITGANQPQHF. The CDR3 bases are TGTGCCAGCAGTATCACAGGGGCTAATCAGCCCCAGCATTTT.

V usage is TRBV10-2 and J usage is TRBJ2-1, with 7 bases aligning to TRBD2. Germline lookup yields CDR1 WSHSY and CDR2 SAAADI. The V gene end was trimmed by 2 bases and the J gene end by 9 bases; junction bases not matched to a gene: 4. The CDR3 consists of 13 residues. For the CDR3, the DNA is TGCGCCAGCAGTGAGCGGGAGGAGCGTGAGCAGTTCTTC. Its translation: CASSEREEREQFF.

This clone was seen a handful of times. CDR3 residues: CASSERNYGYTF. The CDR3 DNA reads TGTGCCAGCAGTGAACGTAACTATGGCTACACCTTC. The V call is TRBV6-1, the J call TRBJ1-2; D is undetermined. The ends were cut back, 2 bases at V and 1 base at J, with 2 bases in the middle. There are 12 residues in the CDR3. Germline CDR1 MNHNS, CDR2 SASEGT.

The V and J genes are TRBV5-8 and TRBJ2-5; 12 bases line up with TRBD2. V trimming: 4 bases; J trimming: 3 bases; junction bases outside the gene matches: 4. This CDR3 contains 15 residues. Germline-derived CDR1 and CDR2 are SGHTS and YDEGEE. The CDR3 reads CASSRGLAGKETQYF. CDR3 nucleotide sequence: TGTGCCAGCAGCCGGGGACTAGCGGGTAAAGAGACCCAGTACTTC.

The chain links TRBV13 to TRBJ2-7, with TRBD1 matching over 8 bases. The CDR3 spans 16 residues. The ends lost 5 bases at V and 5 bases at J; junction bases unmatched: 14. The germline gives CDR1 PRHDT, CDR2 FYEKMQ (reference sequence). This CDR3 is CASSPPDRGIRDEQYF. The CDR3 nucleotides read TGTGCCAGCAGCCCCCCAGACAGGGGAATAAGGGACGAGCAGTACTTC.

This rearrangement joins TRBV27 to TRBJ2-7; 9 positions agree with TRBD2. The V segment lost 7 bases and the J segment 5 bases; nucleotides outside the gene matches: 6. CDR3 size: 13 residues. Germline CDR1 is MNHEY and CDR2 is SMNVEV (reference sequence). CDR3 sequence (DNA): TGTGCCAGCAAGTCTAGCGGGATCGACGAGCAGTACTTC. It encodes CASKSSGIDEQYF.

The gene calls are TRBV7-9 and TRBJ2-3; TRBD1 agrees at 7 bases. The CDR3 has 16 residues. CDR1 SEHNR and CDR2 FQNEAQ come from the germline V gene (reference sequence). V shed 3 bases, J shed 3 bases, and the junction held 9 bases outside the gene matches. The CDR3 coding sequence is TGTGCCAGCAGCTTCCGCTTACAGGGGACGACAGATACGCAGTATTTT. Translation: CASSFRLQGTTDTQYF.

CDR3 sequence reads: CASRSDGGYTQYF. The CDR3 DNA sequence: TGTGCCAGTAGGTCCGACGGGGGATATACGCAGTATTTT. The V gene is TRBV19, the J gene TRBJ2-3; D is perhaps TRBD2 (6 bases). Trimming took 6 bases from V and 7 from J, leaving 14 bases between them. The CDR3 extends over 13 amino acids. CDR1 and CDR2 from the germline V gene are LNHDA and SQIVND (reference sequence).

The rearrangement joins TRBV7-8 to TRBJ1-4; 7 bases align to TRBD1. With V trimmed by 6 bases and J by 0 bases, 7 bases remained unmatched. The CDR3 totals 16 residues. The V gene's germline CDR1 is SGHVS and CDR2 FQNEAQ. This CDR3 is CASRLGQAATNEKLFF. The CDR3, as DNA: TGTGCCAGCAGACTAGGACAGGCTGCAACTAATGAAAAACTGTTTTTT.

V and J are TRBV7-3 and TRBJ2-1; D call uncertain. The length of the CDR3 is 13 residues. Germline loops: CDR1 SGHTA, CDR2 FQGTGA. V lost 4 bases, J lost 10 bases, and 14 bases lay in between. The CDR3 spells CASSSRGIGEQFF. In DNA form, the CDR3 reads TGTGCCAGCAGCTCTCGTGGCATCGGGGAGCAGTTCTTC. The full variable domain, rest sourced from reference TRBV7-3 and TRBJ2-1, is GAGVSQTPSNKVTEKGKYVELRCDPISGHTALYWYRQSLGQGPEFLIYFQGTGAADDSGLPNDRFFAVRPEGSVSTLKIQRTERGDSAVYLCASSSRGIGEQFFGPGTRLTVL.

This sequence joins TRBV5-1 and TRBJ2-1; 11 positions match TRBD2. Germline loops: CDR1 SGHRS, CDR2 YFSETQ. The V gene end was trimmed by 4 bases and the J gene end by 7 bases; junction bases not matched to a gene: 7. CDR3 length: 15 amino acids. The CDR3 DNA reads as TGCGCCAGCAGCCCGACTAGCGGGAAAGGTAATGAGCAGTTCTTC. Protein: CASSPTSGKGNEQFF.